The entry that follows covers one T cell receptor (beta chain) sequence. V dropped 8 bases and J dropped 9; count of bases not matched to a gene: 3. The germline gives CDR1 LNHDA, CDR2 SQIVND (reference sequence). This CDR3 is built from 13 residues. This table comes from immunoSEQ multiplex PCR, and its TCRdb copy is limited to in-frame clones, with some not included. The table records 150,000 to 180,000 clones, roughly nine tenths of them present only once. The sample comes from a study of blood T cell repertoires in COVID-19. The sample was peripheral blood. The V gene is TRBV19, the J gene TRBJ2-1; 14 bases agree with TRBD2. The TCR originated in a man over 45 with acute or convalescent COVID-19. The DNA of the CDR3 is TGTGCCAGTGCGACTAGCGGGAGGGGTGAGCAGTTCTTC. Translation gives CASATSGRGEQFF.